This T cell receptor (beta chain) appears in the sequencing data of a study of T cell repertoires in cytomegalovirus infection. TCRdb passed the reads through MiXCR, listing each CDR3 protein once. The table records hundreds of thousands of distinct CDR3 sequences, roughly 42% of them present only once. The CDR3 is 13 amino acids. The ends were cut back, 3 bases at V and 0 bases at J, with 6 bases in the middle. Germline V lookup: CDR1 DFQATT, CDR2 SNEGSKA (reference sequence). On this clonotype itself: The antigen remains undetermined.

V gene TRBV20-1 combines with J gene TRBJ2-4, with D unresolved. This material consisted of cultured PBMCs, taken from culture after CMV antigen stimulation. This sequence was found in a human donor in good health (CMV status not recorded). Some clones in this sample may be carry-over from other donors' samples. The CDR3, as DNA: TGCAGTGCTAGCTGGGGAGCCAAAAACATTCAGTACTTC. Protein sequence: CSASWGAKNIQYF.